This TCR beta chain was sequenced for a study of CD8 T cells in Susac syndrome. RNA, at roughly 0.5 to 1 ug, was reverse transcribed with random hexamers. Amplification of TCR beta CDR3 was carried out by immunoSEQ multiplex PCR, which covered 54 Vbeta and 13 Jbeta segments. TCRdb redid the calling of the immunoSEQ multiplex PCR reads with MiXCR, one entry per CDR3 protein. Here the sample spans hundreds of thousands of distinct CDR3 sequences, about 88% being singletons. V gave up 6 bases and J gave up 0 bases; unmatched junction bases: 15. CDR3 length equals 18 residues. The germline V gene has CDR1 MDHEN and CDR2 SYDVKM. Sequencing of TCR beta, carried out with a high-throughput approach, was applied to CD8+ and CD4+ T cells from the blood. It was treatment-naive patients with stable or active relapsing-remitting disease who made up the multiple sclerosis controls. Both CD4+ and CD8+ T cells were negatively isolated, and TEMRA cells underwent FACS enrichment.

Material: CD8+ T cells from PBMCs. This sequence joins TRBV28 and TRBJ2-3, with 7 bases that match TRBD2. This TCR derives from a human donor with multiple sclerosis. The CDR3 nucleotides are TGTGCCAGCAGCCGAGGGGCTAGCGGAGGCTCTAGCACAGATACGCAGTATTTT. Amino acids: CASSRGASGGSSTDTQYF.